The source of this T cell receptor (beta chain) is a study of shared clonotypes between healthy human individuals. The repertoire was sequenced with immunoSEQ multiplex PCR; TCRdb's copy has only in-frame clones and lacks some. The sample gives around 95,000 clones, more than 45% of which show up once; approximately 15% is in the top ten. In the case of this clone: Its antigen remains unknown. The junction departs from the called germline gene at one end, perhaps through a read error.

Whole-study findings and limits: In having few donors, the study represented limited genetic and exposure-history diversity. Sequencing depth was predicted to influence how clonotypes are shared among donors.

CDR1 is MDHEN and CDR2 is SYDVKM in the germline V gene. CDR3 length: 12 residues. Healthy HIV-negative adults without recent acute infections or vaccinations served as donors. The V and J genes are TRBV28 and TRBJ2-4; D is unresolved. The sequence derives from a woman between 40 and 50 years old in good health. Some clones in this sample may be carry-over from other donors' samples. Sequenced input: PBMCs. CDR3 DNA sequence: TGTGCCAGCAGTTTAGCGTTGAACATTCAGTGCTTC. Translation gives CASSLALNIQCF.